The 2 T cell receptor beta chains given below trace back to one sample, sequenced in a study of T cell repertoires in cytomegalovirus infection. TCRdb independently ran MiXCR on the reads; one entry per CDR3 protein. The table has roughly 600,000 distinct CDR3 sequences, roughly 26% seen once; the top ten hold 6.5% to 10%. Sequenced sample: CD8+ T cells from PBMCs. All receptors come from a human donor in good health (CMV status not recorded). Some clones in this sample may be carry-over from other donors' samples.

In this sample, this clonotype turned up a few times. The V and J genes are TRBV20-1 and TRBJ1-6; a possible D gene is TRBD1 (5 bases). The V gene lost 6 bases and the J gene lost 8 bases, with 23 bases spanning the gap. This CDR3 comprises 16 residues. The germline gives CDR1 DFQATT, CDR2 SNEGSKA (reference sequence). In DNA, the CDR3 is TGCAGTGCCCTCCGCGTGAAGGCTACGGGGGATTCACCCCTCCACTTT. It is translated as CSALRVKATGDSPLHF.

This chain links TRBV15 with TRBJ2-7; unclear D gene. V lost 8 bases, J lost 3 bases, and 14 bases lay in between. CDR1 is LNHNV, CDR2 YYDKDF, per germline (reference sequence). The CDR3 runs to 13 residues. CDR3 in amino acids: CATGDPPFYEQYF. Here the CDR3 DNA reads TGTGCCACCGGAGACCCACCTTTCTACGAGCAGTACTTC. The variable domain in full, completed from reference TRBV15 and TRBJ2-7, reads DAMVIQNPRYQVTQFGKPVTLSCSQTLNHNVMYWYQQKSSQAPKLLFHYYDKDFNNEADTPDNFQSRRPNTSFCFLDIRSPGLGDTAMYLCATGDPPFYEQYFGPGTRLTVT.